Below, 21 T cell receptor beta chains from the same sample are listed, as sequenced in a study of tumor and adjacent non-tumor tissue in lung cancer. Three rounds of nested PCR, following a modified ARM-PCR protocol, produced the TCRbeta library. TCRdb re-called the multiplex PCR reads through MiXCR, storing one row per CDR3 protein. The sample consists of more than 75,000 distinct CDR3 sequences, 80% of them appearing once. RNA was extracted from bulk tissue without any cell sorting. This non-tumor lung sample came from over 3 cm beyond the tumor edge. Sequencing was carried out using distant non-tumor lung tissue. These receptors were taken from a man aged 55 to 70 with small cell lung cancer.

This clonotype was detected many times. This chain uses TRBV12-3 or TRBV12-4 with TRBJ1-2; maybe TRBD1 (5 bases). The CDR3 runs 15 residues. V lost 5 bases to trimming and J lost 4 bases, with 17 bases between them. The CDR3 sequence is CASSPRVGGVYGYTF. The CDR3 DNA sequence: TGTGCCAGCAGTCCTCGGGTCGGAGGGGTCTATGGCTACACCTTC.

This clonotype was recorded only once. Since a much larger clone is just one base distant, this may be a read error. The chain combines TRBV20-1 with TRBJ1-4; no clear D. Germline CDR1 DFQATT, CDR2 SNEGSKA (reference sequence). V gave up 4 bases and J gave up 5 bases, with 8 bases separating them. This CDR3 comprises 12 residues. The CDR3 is CSAIGGNEKLFF. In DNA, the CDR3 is TGCAGTGCTATCGGTGGAAATGAAAAACTGTTTTTT.

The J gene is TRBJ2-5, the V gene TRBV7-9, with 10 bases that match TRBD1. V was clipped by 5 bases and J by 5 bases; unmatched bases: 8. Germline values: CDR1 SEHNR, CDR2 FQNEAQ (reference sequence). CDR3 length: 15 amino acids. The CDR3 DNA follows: TGTGCCAGCAGCGCCCGGACAGGGGGTAGGGAGACCCAGTACTTC. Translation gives CASSARTGGRETQYF. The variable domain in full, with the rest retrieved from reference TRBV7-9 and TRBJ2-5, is DTGVSQNPRHKITKRGQNVTFRCDPISEHNRLYWYRQTLGQGPEFLTYFQNEAQLEKSRLLSDRFSAERPKGSFSTLEIQRTEQGDSAMYLCASSARTGGRETQYFGPGTRLLVL.

CDR3 protein: CASKGTSGNSGELFF. For the CDR3, the DNA is TGTGCCAGCAAAGGGACTAGCGGGAATAGCGGGGAGCTGTTTTTT. The V call is TRBV6-2 or TRBV6-3, the J call TRBJ2-2, with 13 nucleotides matching TRBD2. CDR1 MNHEY and CDR2 SVGEGT come from the germline V gene. The CDR3 contains 15 residues. J was trimmed by 7 bases and V by 7 bases; bases with no gene match: 6.

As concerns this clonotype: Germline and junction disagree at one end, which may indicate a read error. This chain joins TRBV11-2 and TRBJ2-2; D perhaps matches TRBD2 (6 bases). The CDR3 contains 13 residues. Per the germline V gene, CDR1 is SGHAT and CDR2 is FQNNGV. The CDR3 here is CASSRLGGVGELF. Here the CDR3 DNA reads TGTGCCAGCAGCCGGTTGGGCGGGGTCGGGGAGCTGTTT.

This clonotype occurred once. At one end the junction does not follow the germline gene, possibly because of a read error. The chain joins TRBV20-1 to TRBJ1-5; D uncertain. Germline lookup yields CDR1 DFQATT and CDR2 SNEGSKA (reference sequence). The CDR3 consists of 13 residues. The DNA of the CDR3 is TGCAGTGCTAGAGATTGGAATGATCAGCCTCAGCATTTT. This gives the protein CSARDWNDQPQHF.

The CDR3: CAISRIAGGGTDTQYF. CDR3 nucleotides: TGTGCCATTAGCCGGATAGCGGGAGGTGGCACAGATACGCAGTATTTT. The V gene is TRBV12-3 or TRBV12-4, the J gene TRBJ2-3, with 10 bases lining up with TRBD2. This CDR3 has 16 residues. V lost 10 bases and J lost 1; bases outside the gene matches: 11.

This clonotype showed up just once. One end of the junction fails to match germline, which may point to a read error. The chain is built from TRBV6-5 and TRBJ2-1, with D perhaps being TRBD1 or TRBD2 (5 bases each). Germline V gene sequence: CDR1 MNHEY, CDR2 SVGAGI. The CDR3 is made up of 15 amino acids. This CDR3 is CASSYYGGVRNEQFF. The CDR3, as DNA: TGTGCCAGCAGTTACTATGGGGGAGTGCGTAATGAGCAGTTTTTC.

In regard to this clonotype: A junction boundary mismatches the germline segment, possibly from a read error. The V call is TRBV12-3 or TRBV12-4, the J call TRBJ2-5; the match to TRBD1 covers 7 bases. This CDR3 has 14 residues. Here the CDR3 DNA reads TGTGCCAGCAGTTTAATGGACAGGAAGGAGAGCCAGTACTTC. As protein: CASSLMDRKESQYF.

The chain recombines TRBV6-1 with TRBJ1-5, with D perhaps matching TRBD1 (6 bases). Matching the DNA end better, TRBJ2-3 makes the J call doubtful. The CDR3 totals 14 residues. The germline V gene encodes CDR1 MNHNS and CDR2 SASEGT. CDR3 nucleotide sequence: TGTGCCAGCAATGAGCAGGGGCAGGAATGGCCCCAGTATTTT. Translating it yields CASNEQGQEWPQYF.

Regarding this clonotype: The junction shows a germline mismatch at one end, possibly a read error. The CDR3 here is CASSLGGISYGYTF. The CDR3, as DNA: TGTGCCAGTAGCTTAGGCGGGATTAGCTATGGCTACACTTTC. The rearrangement links TRBV11-3 to TRBJ1-2; D is uncertain. CDR1 SGHNT and CDR2 YENEEA come from the germline V gene. This CDR3 has 14 amino acids.

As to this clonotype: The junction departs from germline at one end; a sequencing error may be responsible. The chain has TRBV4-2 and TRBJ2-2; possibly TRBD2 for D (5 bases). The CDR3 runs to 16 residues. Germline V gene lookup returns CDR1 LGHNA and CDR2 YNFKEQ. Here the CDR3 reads CASNQDLRVNAGELLF. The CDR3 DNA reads TGTGCCAGCAACCAAGATCTGAGGGTCAACGCCGGGGAGCTGTTGTTT.

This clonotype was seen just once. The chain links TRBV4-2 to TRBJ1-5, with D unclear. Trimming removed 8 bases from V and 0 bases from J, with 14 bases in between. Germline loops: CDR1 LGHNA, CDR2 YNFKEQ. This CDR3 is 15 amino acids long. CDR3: CASYQDLTSNQPQHF. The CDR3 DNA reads TGTGCCAGCTACCAAGACCTCACTAGCAATCAGCCCCAGCATTTT.

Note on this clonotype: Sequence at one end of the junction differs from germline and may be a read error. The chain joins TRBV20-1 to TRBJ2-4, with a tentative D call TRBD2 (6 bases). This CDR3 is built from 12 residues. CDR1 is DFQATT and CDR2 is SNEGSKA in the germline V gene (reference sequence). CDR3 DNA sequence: TGCAGTGCGGAGGGGCCCAGAAACACTCAGTACTTC. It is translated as CSAEGPRNTQYF.

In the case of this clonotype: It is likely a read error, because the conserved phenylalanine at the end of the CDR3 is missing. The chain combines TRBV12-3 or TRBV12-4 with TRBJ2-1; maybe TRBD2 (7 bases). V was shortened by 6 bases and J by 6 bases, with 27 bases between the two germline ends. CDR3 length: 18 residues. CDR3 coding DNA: TGTGCCAGCAGCTTCGGACTAGAGGGAGGGTTCAGGGGCAATGAGCAGTTCTTA. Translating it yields CASSFGLEGGFRGNEQFL.

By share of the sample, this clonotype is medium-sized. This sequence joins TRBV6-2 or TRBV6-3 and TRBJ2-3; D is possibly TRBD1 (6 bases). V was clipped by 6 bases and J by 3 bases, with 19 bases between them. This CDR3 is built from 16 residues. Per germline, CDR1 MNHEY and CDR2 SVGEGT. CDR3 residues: CASSNQQGRRTDTQYF. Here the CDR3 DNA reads TGTGCCAGCAGCAATCAACAGGGTAGGAGGACAGATACGCAGTATTTT.

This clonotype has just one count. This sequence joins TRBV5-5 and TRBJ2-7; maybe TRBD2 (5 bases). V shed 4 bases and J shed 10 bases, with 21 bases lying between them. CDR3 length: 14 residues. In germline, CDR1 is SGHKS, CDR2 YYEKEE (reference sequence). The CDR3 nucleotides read TGTGCCAGCAGCCCGGGAAAGCATCTCTTCGATCAGTACGTC. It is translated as CASSPGKHLFDQYV.

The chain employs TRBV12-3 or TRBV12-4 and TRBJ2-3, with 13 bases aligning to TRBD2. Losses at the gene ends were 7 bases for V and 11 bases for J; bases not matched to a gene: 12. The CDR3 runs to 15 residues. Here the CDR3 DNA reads TGTGCCAGCAATCCTAGGGGACTAGCGGGAAATATGCAGTATTTT. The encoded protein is CASNPRGLAGNMQYF.

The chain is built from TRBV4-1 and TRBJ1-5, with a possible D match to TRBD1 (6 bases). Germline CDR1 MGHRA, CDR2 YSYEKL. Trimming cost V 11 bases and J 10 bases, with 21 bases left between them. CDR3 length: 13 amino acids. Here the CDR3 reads CADSQGMSHPQHF. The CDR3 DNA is TGCGCCGACAGCCAGGGGATGTCTCACCCCCAGCATTTT.

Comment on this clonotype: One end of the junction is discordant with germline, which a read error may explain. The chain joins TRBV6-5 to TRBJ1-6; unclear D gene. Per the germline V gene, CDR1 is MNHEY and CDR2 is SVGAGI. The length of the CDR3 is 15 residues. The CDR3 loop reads CASSYGLSANSHLHF. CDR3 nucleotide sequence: TGTGCCAGCAGTTACGGTTTGTCAGCCAATTCACACCTCCACTTT.

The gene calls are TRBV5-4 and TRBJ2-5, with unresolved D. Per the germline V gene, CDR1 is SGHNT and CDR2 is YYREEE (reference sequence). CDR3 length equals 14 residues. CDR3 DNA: TGTTTCAGCAGCCCTGTTGGGAACGTCGAGACCCAGTACTTC. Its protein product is CFSSPVGNVETQYF. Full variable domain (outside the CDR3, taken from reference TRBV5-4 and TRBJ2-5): ETGVTQSPTHLIKTRGQQVTLRCSSQSGHNTVSWYQQALGQGPQFIFQYYREEENGRGNFPPRFSGLQFPNYSSELNVNALELDDSALYLCFSSPVGNVETQYFGPGTRLLVL.